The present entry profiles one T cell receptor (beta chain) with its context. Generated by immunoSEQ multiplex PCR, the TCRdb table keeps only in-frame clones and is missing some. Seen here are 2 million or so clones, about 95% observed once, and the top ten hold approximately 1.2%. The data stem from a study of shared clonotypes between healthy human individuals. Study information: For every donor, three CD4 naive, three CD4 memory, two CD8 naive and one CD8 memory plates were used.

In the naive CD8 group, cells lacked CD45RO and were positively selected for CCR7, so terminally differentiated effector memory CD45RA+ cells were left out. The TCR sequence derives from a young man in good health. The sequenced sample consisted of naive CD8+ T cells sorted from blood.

The DNA of the CDR3 is TGTGCCAGCAGCCCAAGACTAGCGGAGGTCTACAATGAGCAGTTCTTC. Its translation is CASSPRLAEVYNEQFF. The V and J genes are TRBV11-2 and TRBJ2-1; 9 bases line up with TRBD2. With V trimmed by 5 bases and J by 3 bases, 8 bases remained unmatched. The CDR3 is made up of 16 amino acids. CDR1 and CDR2 (germline): SGHAT, FQNNGV.